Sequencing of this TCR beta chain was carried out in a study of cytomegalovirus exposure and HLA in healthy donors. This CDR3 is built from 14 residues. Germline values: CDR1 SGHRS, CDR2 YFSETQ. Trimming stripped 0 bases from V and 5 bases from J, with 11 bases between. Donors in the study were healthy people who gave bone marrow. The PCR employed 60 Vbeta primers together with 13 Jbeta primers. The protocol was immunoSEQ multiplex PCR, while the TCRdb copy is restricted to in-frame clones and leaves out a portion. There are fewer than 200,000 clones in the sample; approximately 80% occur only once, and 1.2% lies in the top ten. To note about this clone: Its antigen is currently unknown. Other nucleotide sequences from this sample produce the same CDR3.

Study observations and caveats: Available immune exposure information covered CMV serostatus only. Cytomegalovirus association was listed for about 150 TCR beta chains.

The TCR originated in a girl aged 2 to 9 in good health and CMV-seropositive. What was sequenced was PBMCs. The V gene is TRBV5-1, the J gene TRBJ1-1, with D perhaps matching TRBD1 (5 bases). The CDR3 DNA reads TGCGCCAGCAGCTTGGGGGGAGGGGCGACTGAAGCTTTCTTT. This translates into CASSLGGGATEAFF. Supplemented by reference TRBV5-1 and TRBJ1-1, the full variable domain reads KAGVTQTPRYLIKTRGQQVTLSCSPISGHRSVSWYQQTPGQGLQFLFEYFSETQRNKGNFPGRFSGRQFSNSRSEMNVSTLELGDSALYLCASSLGGGATEAFFGQGTRLTVV.